These 32 T cell receptor beta chains were all obtained from the same sample, sequenced in a study of shared clonotypes between healthy human individuals. Clones were read by immunoSEQ multiplex PCR, and TCRdb kept only the in-frame ones, dropping some. The table shows roughly 590,000 clones, with 95% to 96% occurring only once. Naive CD8 cells were CD45RO-negative, positively selected for CCR7, excluding terminally differentiated effector memory CD45RA+ cells. Sequenced: naive CD8+ T cells sorted from blood. Every receptor here comes from a woman in her 30s in good health.

In this sample, this clone turned up once. The rearrangement uses TRBV28 and TRBJ2-7, with D perhaps TRBD1 or TRBD2 (5 bases each). Germline V CDR1 and CDR2: MDHEN, SYDVKM. V lost 3 bases, J lost 1 base, and 16 bases lay in between. This CDR3 region has 16 residues. DNA for the CDR3: TGTGCCAGCAGTTTGAGCCGGGACGACGTTTCCTACGAGCAGTACTTC. As protein: CASSLSRDDVSYEQYF.

This chain uses TRBV5-4 with TRBJ2-2; D is perhaps TRBD2 (6 bases). Germline CDR1 SGHNT, CDR2 YYREEE (reference sequence). V gave up 3 bases and J gave up 6 bases, with 9 bases separating them. CDR3 length: 13 residues. In nucleotides, the CDR3 is TGTGCCAGCAGCTCGGGAGTTGCCGGGGAGCTGTTTTTT. This sequence encodes CASSSGVAGELFF.

With regard to this clone: Additional DNA sequences in this sample encode the identical CDR3. The chain recombines TRBV28 with TRBJ1-1; the D gene is possibly TRBD1 (5 bases). Germline CDR1 and CDR2: MDHEN and SYDVKM. The CDR3 has 13 residues. V was trimmed by 2 bases and J by 6 bases, leaving 10 bases between them. This CDR3 is CASSLAGRAEAFF. Written as DNA, the CDR3 is TGTGCCAGCAGTTTAGCAGGGCGCGCTGAAGCTTTCTTT.

This chain joins TRBV15 and TRBJ2-1; D possibly corresponds to TRBD1 (6 bases). The V gene lost 5 bases and the J gene lost 2 bases, with 16 bases spanning the gap. Germline V gene lookup returns CDR1 LNHNV and CDR2 YYDKDF (reference sequence). The CDR3 covers 16 residues. The CDR3 reads CATSFTGTLTYNEQFF. The CDR3 DNA sequence: TGTGCCACCAGCTTTACCGGGACACTCACCTACAATGAGCAGTTCTTC.

The CDR3 is CASSPTGTPNYGYTF. In DNA, the CDR3 is TGTGCCAGCAGTCCCACCGGGACACCTAACTATGGCTACACCTTC. The chain recombines TRBV28 with TRBJ1-2, with a tentative D call TRBD1 (6 bases). The CDR3 contains 15 residues. Per germline, CDR1 MDHEN and CDR2 SYDVKM. The ends were cut back, 5 bases at V and 0 bases at J, with 13 bases in the middle.

The chain carries TRBV28 and TRBJ2-7; D call uncertain. Germline CDR1 and CDR2: MDHEN and SYDVKM. The CDR3 is made up of 13 amino acids. Trimming cost V 2 bases and J 4 bases, with 9 bases left between them. CDR3 sequence (DNA): TGTGCCAGCAGTTTACCGGGTGGGTACGAGCAGTACTTC. This codes for CASSLPGGYEQYF.

This rearrangement joins TRBV27 to TRBJ2-1, with D possibly TRBD2 on 6 matching bases. The CDR3 contains 15 residues. Trimming pared 1 base from V and 4 bases from J, leaving 11 bases between. CDR1 is MNHEY and CDR2 is SMNVEV in the germline V gene (reference sequence). The CDR3 protein is CASSLWLAVYNEQFF. For the CDR3, the DNA is TGTGCCAGCAGTTTATGGTTAGCGGTTTACAATGAGCAGTTCTTC.

V and J are TRBV6-5 and TRBJ2-1; perhaps TRBD2 as D (6 bases). Germline V gives CDR1 MNHEY, CDR2 SVGAGI. Trimming removed 6 bases at V and 5 bases at J, with 14 bases between. This CDR3 region has 14 residues. The CDR3 bases are TGTGCCAGCAGCGACGGGGACTCACACAATGAGCAGTTCTTC. It codes for CASSDGDSHNEQFF.

The chain joins TRBV10-3 to TRBJ1-5, with D perhaps matching TRBD1 (5 bases). Per the germline V gene, CDR1 is ENHRY and CDR2 is SYGVKD. V gave up 6 bases and J gave up 2 bases, with 14 bases separating them. CDR3 length equals 15 residues. The CDR3 bases are TGTGCCATCAGCTCCGGGACTGCGGGCAATCAGCCCCAGCATTTT. Protein: CAISSGTAGNQPQHF.

The gene calls are TRBV19 and TRBJ2-1; D remains ambiguous. Germline assignment: CDR1 LNHDA and CDR2 SQIVND (reference sequence). The V and J ends lost 10 bases and 0 bases respectively, with 16 bases between them. The CDR3 is 15 amino acids. The CDR3 DNA is TGTGCCACATGTCCTGGCTTCAGCTCCTACAATGAGCAGTTCTTC. Residues: CATCPGFSSYNEQFF.

This chain joins TRBV7-8 and TRBJ1-2; the D gene is possibly TRBD1 (6 bases). The germline V gene has CDR1 SGHVS and CDR2 FQNEAQ. V was clipped by 5 bases and J by 0 bases, with 10 bases between them. This CDR3 region has 14 residues. In DNA, the CDR3 is TGTGCCAGCAGCGCGGACAGAGCTAACTATGGCTACACCTTC. This translates into CASSADRANYGYTF.

The chain recombines TRBV30 with TRBJ2-1; D gene unclear. V lost 5 bases, J lost 7 bases, and 18 bases lay in between. Looked up from germline, CDR1 is GTSNPN and CDR2 is SVGIG (reference sequence). This CDR3 contains 14 residues. The CDR3 sequence: CAWLPTWVVNEQFF. Here the CDR3 DNA reads TGTGCCTGGCTACCCACATGGGTGGTAAATGAGCAGTTCTTC.

This clone was observed a single time. The V gene is TRBV19, the J gene TRBJ1-1; a weak D match, TRBD1 (5 bases). The V end was cut by 2 bases, the J end by 8 bases, with 15 bases between. Germline V gene lookup returns CDR1 LNHDA and CDR2 SQIVND (reference sequence). This CDR3 has 14 amino acids. The CDR3 protein is CASSISSPGLEAFF. In nucleotides, the CDR3 is TGTGCCAGTAGTATATCGAGTCCAGGGTTGGAAGCTTTCTTT.

The genes are TRBV11-3 and TRBJ2-7; D unresolved. There are 14 residues in the CDR3. Germline assignment: CDR1 SGHNT and CDR2 YENEEA. Trimming removed 0 bases from V and 3 bases from J, with 9 bases in between. For the CDR3, the DNA is TGTGCCAGCAGCTTAGATCCACGAGTCTACGAGCAGTACTTC. Its translation: CASSLDPRVYEQYF.

The chain employs TRBV29-1 and TRBJ1-1; D possibly corresponds to TRBD1 (5 bases). The CDR3 is 14 residues long. CDR1 is SQVTM, CDR2 ANQGSEA, per germline. V was clipped by 6 bases and J by 2 bases, with 16 bases between them. CDR3 in amino acids: CSVLTGVLNTEAFF. CDR3 DNA: TGCAGCGTGCTGACGGGGGTCCTTAACACTGAAGCTTTCTTT. The complete variable domain, with remaining parts taken from reference TRBV29-1 and TRBJ1-1, reads SAVISQKPSRDICQRGTSLTIQCQVDSQVTMMFWYRQQPGQSLTLIATANQGSEATYESGFVIDKFPISRPNLTFSTLTVSNMSPEDSSIYLCSVLTGVLNTEAFFGQGTRLTVV.

The V gene is TRBV5-6, the J gene TRBJ1-5; D uncertain. V dropped 5 bases and J dropped 3 bases, with 9 bases sitting between them. The CDR3 contains 13 residues. The germline V gene has CDR1 SGHDT and CDR2 YYEEEE. The CDR3 protein is CASRKGPNQPQHF. In DNA, the CDR3 is TGTGCCAGCAGAAAAGGGCCCAATCAGCCCCAGCATTTT.

The V gene is TRBV29-1, the J gene TRBJ2-5; 7 bases are shared with TRBD1. The J call is uncertain, as TRBJ2-7 better fits the DNA end. The CDR3 spans 13 residues. Looked up from germline, CDR1 is SQVTM and CDR2 is ANQGSEA. The CDR3 reads CSVQTGSTYEQYF. The CDR3 nucleotides read TGCAGCGTCCAGACAGGGTCCACCTACGAGCAGTACTTC.

V is TRBV5-1 and J is TRBJ2-1, with TRBD2 matching 7 bases. J gave up 8 bases and V 1 base, and 6 bases lay outside the gene matches. Germline values: CDR1 SGHRS, CDR2 YFSETQ. The CDR3 consists of 14 residues. CDR3 region: CASSLFGGSDEQFF. Written as DNA, the CDR3 is TGCGCCAGCAGCTTGTTTGGCGGGAGCGATGAGCAGTTCTTC.

The chain carries TRBV19 and TRBJ2-3; perhaps TRBD2 as D (6 bases). CDR3 length: 14 residues. Germline values: CDR1 LNHDA, CDR2 SQIVND (reference sequence). V gave up 3 bases and J gave up 3 bases, with 10 bases separating them. The CDR3 loop is CASSIREWTDTQYF. DNA of the CDR3: TGTGCCAGTAGTATCCGGGAGTGGACAGATACGCAGTATTTT.

The chain combines TRBV27 with TRBJ2-5; possible D gene TRBD1, 6 bases. V lost 5 bases to trimming and J lost 3 bases, with 16 bases between them. The length of the CDR3 is 15 residues. Per the germline V gene, CDR1 is MNHEY and CDR2 is SMNVEV (reference sequence). This chain's CDR3 is CASSPLGTQKETQYF. For the CDR3, the DNA is TGTGCCAGCAGTCCCCTCGGGACACAAAAAGAGACCCAGTACTTC.

This chain connects TRBV13 to TRBJ1-1, with D possibly TRBD1 on 5 matching bases. CDR1 and CDR2 from the germline V gene are PRHDT and FYEKMQ (reference sequence). The CDR3 is 13 amino acids. V dropped 4 bases and J dropped 3 bases, with 9 bases sitting between them. Written as DNA, the CDR3 is TGTGCCAGCAGCTCTCCGGGGGACACTGAAGCTTTCTTT. This codes for CASSSPGDTEAFF.

The gene calls are TRBV7-9 and TRBJ2-1; no clear D gene. Germline CDR1 is SEHNR and CDR2 is FQNEAQ (reference sequence). CDR3 size: 12 residues. V was trimmed by 0 bases and J by 10 bases, leaving 7 bases between them. The CDR3 spells CASSLALREQFF. The CDR3 coding sequence is TGTGCCAGCAGCTTAGCGCTACGGGAGCAGTTCTTC.

The chain joins TRBV2 to TRBJ2-1; the D gene is possibly TRBD2 (6 bases). The V and J ends lost 3 bases and 4 bases respectively, with 10 bases between them. The germline V gene encodes CDR1 SNHLY and CDR2 FYNNEI. The CDR3 extends over 14 amino acids. For the CDR3, the DNA is TGTGCCAGCAGTGAGGGCGGGAATTACAATGAGCAGTTCTTC. It codes for CASSEGGNYNEQFF.

This chain links TRBV6-1 with TRBJ2-7; D call uncertain. The V and J ends lost 9 bases and 1 base respectively, with 7 bases between them. The CDR3 length is 11 residues. Germline V CDR1 and CDR2: MNHNS, SASEGT. In nucleotides, the CDR3 is TGTGCCAGTGAAGAGTCCTACGAGCAGTACTTC. Translating gives CASEESYEQYF.

The chain combines TRBV6-5 with TRBJ1-3; possible D gene TRBD1, 6 bases. CDR1 MNHEY and CDR2 SVGAGI come from the germline V gene. There are 14 residues in the CDR3. V was cut by 5 bases and J by 3 bases, with 11 bases left in between. CDR3 coding DNA: TGTGCCAGCAGTGCCGGGACATTTGGAAACACCATATATTTT. Its translation: CASSAGTFGNTIYF.

The genes are TRBV2 and TRBJ2-7; 8 bases are shared with TRBD1. V gave up 7 bases and J gave up 5 bases; unmatched junction bases: 7. The CDR3 contains 13 residues. Germline CDR1 reads SNHLY; CDR2 reads FYNNEI. The CDR3 DNA is TGTGCCAGCACCAGACAGGGGATGGACGAGCAGTACTTC. This translates into CASTRQGMDEQYF. The full variable domain, completed using reference TRBV2 and TRBJ2-7, is EPEVTQTPSHQVTQMGQEVILRCVPISNHLYFYWYRQILGQKVEFLVSFYNNEISEKSEIFDDQFSVERPDGSNFTLKIRSTKLEDSAMYFCASTRQGMDEQYFGPGTRLTVT.

The sample holds one count of this clone. The rearrangement joins TRBV11-2 to TRBJ2-7, with D maybe TRBD2 (6 bases). The V gene lost 5 bases and the J gene lost 4 bases, with 15 bases spanning the gap. The CDR3 is made up of 14 amino acids. Germline loops: CDR1 SGHAT, CDR2 FQNNGV. CDR3 DNA sequence: TGTGCCAGCAGCCATAGCGGTTCCTTATACGAGCAGTACTTC. Translating it yields CASSHSGSLYEQYF.

The chain recombines TRBV9 with TRBJ2-2, with D possibly called TRBD1 or TRBD2 (5 bases each). The CDR3 is made up of 18 amino acids. Germline V gene data show CDR1 as SGDLS and CDR2 as YYNGEE. V lost 0 bases, J lost 0 bases, and 15 bases lay in between. The CDR3 protein is CASSVDDYEGTNTGELFF. The CDR3 nucleotides are TGTGCCAGCAGCGTAGACGACTATGAGGGGACGAACACCGGGGAGCTGTTTTTT.

The chain links TRBV23-1 to TRBJ1-2; D remains ambiguous. TRBV23-1 is treated as an ORF (open reading frame) with a function not yet certain. This CDR3 spans 13 amino acids. With 3 bases removed from V and 3 bases from J, the gap between germline ends came to 8 bases. As DNA, the CDR3 is TGCGCCAGCAGTCACTACAGAGACTATGGCTACACCTTC. It codes for CASSHYRDYGYTF.

This clone was detected once. The chain recombines TRBV28 with TRBJ1-1, with D unclear. The length of the CDR3 is 14 residues. Germline CDR1 and CDR2: MDHEN and SYDVKM. The V and J ends lost 6 bases and 6 bases respectively, with 17 bases between them. The CDR3 DNA follows: TGTGCCAGCAGCATGACCCGGGGTTTTTCTGAAGCTTTCTTT. It yields the protein CASSMTRGFSEAFF.

This clone was counted a single time. The chain has TRBV29-1 and TRBJ2-1; tentative D call: TRBD1 (6 bases). The CDR3 sequence is 16 residues long. Germline V gene data show CDR1 as SQVTM and CDR2 as ANQGSEA. V was trimmed by 1 base and J by 0 bases, leaving 13 bases between them. CDR3 bases: TGCAGCGTTGAAGGGGGCAGGGGCGGCTCCTACAATGAGCAGTTCTTC. Residues: CSVEGGRGGSYNEQFF.

The chain recombines TRBV5-6 with TRBJ1-1, with a tentative D call TRBD1 (5 bases). Germline-derived CDR1 and CDR2 are SGHDT and YYEEEE. CDR3 length: 14 residues. Trimming left V 3 bases short and J 4 bases short, with 13 bases between. The DNA of the CDR3 is TGTGCCAGCAGCTGGGGAGGAGGGGCCACTGAAGCTTTCTTT. Its translation: CASSWGGGATEAFF.